This is a list of T cell receptor beta chains from one sample in a study of shared clonotypes between healthy human individuals. This table comes from immunoSEQ multiplex PCR, and its TCRdb copy is limited to in-frame clones, with some not included. The sample yields 2 million to 2.5 million clones, around 93% seen once. The sequenced sample was naive CD4+ T cells from PBMCs. The receptor set was obtained from a man younger than 35 in good health. Some clones in this sample may be carry-over from other donors' samples. CDR3s include the opening cysteine and the closing phenylalanine or tryptophan. D genes are given only for firm matches. Clone size appears in some rows only: once, few, many, or a class for an expanded clone.

abundance	d_gene	j_gene	v_gene	CDR3nt	CDR3aa
NA	NA	TRBJ2-7	TRBV28	TGTGCCAGCAGCGCCGGCGGAGCCTCACAGTACGAGCAGTACTTC	CASSAGGASQYEQYF
NA	TRBD2	TRBJ2-3	TRBV7-2	TGTGCCAGCAGCTTAGTGGGGGGCAGCGGGAGAGCGGATACGCAGTATTTT	CASSLVGGSGRADTQYF
NA	TRBD2	TRBJ2-7	TRBV6-5	TGTGCCAGCAGTTCCCGGGGCGGGAGTCTTCCCTACGAGCAGTACTTC	CASSSRGGSLPYEQYF
NA	NA	TRBJ2-5	TRBV4-1	TGCGCCAGCAGCCAAGACTGGGGGCGATCACAAGAGACCCAGTACTTC	CASSQDWGRSQETQYF
few	NA	TRBJ1-2	TRBV2	TGTGCCAGCAGTGACCGGAACTATGGCTACACCTTC	CASSDRNYGYTF
NA	TRBD1	TRBJ1-5	TRBV7-2	TGTGCCAGCAGTCGGGGGGCAGGGGGGAGCAATCAGCCCCAGCATTTT	CASSRGAGGSNQPQHF
NA	TRBD2	TRBJ2-7	TRBV7-2	TGTGCCAGCAGCTTAGCGTCGGCGGGAGGCTCCTACGAGCAGTACTTC	CASSLASAGGSYEQYF
NA	NA	TRBJ2-5	TRBV18	TGTGCCAGCTCAATCCGGGACAACCAAGAGACCCAGTACTTC	CASSIRDNQETQYF
NA	NA	TRBJ2-3	TRBV7-3	TGTGCCAGCAGCCTAGACCGGACTAGCACAGATACGCAGTATTTT	CASSLDRTSTDTQYF
NA	NA	TRBJ2-1	TRBV29-1	TGCAGCGGTTGGAGGGGGCGCAATGAGCAGTTCTTC	CSGWRGRNEQFF
NA	NA	TRBJ2-7	TRBV19	TGTGCCAGTAGTGCACGGGGAGGAGAGCAGTACTTC	CASSARGGEQYF
NA	TRBD1	TRBJ1-2	TRBV7-2	TGTGCCAGCAGAACCCTCAGGGGGGACGGCTACACCTTC	CASRTLRGDGYTF
NA	NA	TRBJ1-5	TRBV28	TGTGCCAGCAGCCAGGTCCACAGGGATCGCAATCAGCCCCAGCATTTT	CASSQVHRDRNQPQHF
once	TRBD1	TRBJ1-1	TRBV5-6	TGTGCCAGCAGCTTAAGGGGGCGGAACACTGAAGCTTTCTTT	CASSLRGRNTEAFF
NA	NA	TRBJ2-1	TRBV30	TGTGCCTGGAGTAATGAGCAGTTCTTC	CAWSNEQFF
once	NA	TRBJ2-6	TRBV7-9	TGTGCCAGCAGCTTAGGTCTTTTACGGACTGGGGCCAACGTCCTGACTTTC	CASSLGLLRTGANVLTF
NA	TRBD1	TRBJ1-2	TRBV18	TGTGCCAGCTCACCGAGGGGGCATGGCTACACCTTC	CASSPRGHGYTF
NA	TRBD1	TRBJ2-2	TRBV11-3	TGTGCCAGCAGCATAAACCCGGGACAGGGGCTGTTTTTT	CASSINPGQGLFF
NA	NA	TRBJ2-7	TRBV7-2	TGTGCCAGCAGCTTAATTAGTGCCTTGACCTACGAGCAGTACTTC	CASSLISALTYEQYF
NA	NA	TRBJ1-4	TRBV19	TGTGCCAGTAGTATAGATCTTCCCGAAAAACTGTTTTTT	CASSIDLPEKLFF
NA	NA	TRBJ1-4	TRBV5-1	TGCGCCAGCAGCTTGGGAGGCACTCCAACTAATGAAAAACTGTTTTTT	CASSLGGTPTNEKLFF
NA	NA	TRBJ1-1	TRBV27	TGTGCCAGCAGGACCCTACAGGGAACTGAAGCTTTCTTT	CASRTLQGTEAFF
NA	NA	TRBJ2-7	TRBV28	TGTGCCAGCAGCTACTACGAGCAGTACTTC	CASSYYEQYF
NA	TRBD1	TRBJ2-7	TRBV28	TGTGCCAGCAGAGAACAGGGGGCGCTTCAGTACTTC	CASREQGALQYF
NA	NA	TRBJ1-2	TRBV6-5	TGTGCCAGCATGGCTCATGCAGGGGATAACGGCTACACCTTC	CASMAHAGDNGYTF
NA	TRBD2	TRBJ2-1	TRBV4-2	TGTGCCAGCAGCCAAGCTACCGGGACTAGGGGTTATGAGCAGTTCTTC	CASSQATGTRGYEQFF
NA	TRBD1	TRBJ2-1	TRBV28	TGTGCCAGCAGTTTTAGGGACAGGGTCTACAATGAGCAGTTCTTC	CASSFRDRVYNEQFF
NA	NA	TRBJ2-3	TRBV6-5	TGTGCCAGCAGTTACTCCCGCGGCGATACGCAGTATTTT	CASSYSRGDTQYF
NA	TRBD2	TRBJ2-5	TRBV5-1	TGCGCCAGCAGCTTCGCGGGACTAGCGGGAAGGGGAAAAGAGACCCAGTACTTC	CASSFAGLAGRGKETQYF
NA	TRBD1	TRBJ1-2	TRBV5-4	TGTGCCAGCAGCCCCTATCGGGGACAGGACTATAACTATGGCTACACCTTC	CASSPYRGQDYNYGYTF
NA	NA	TRBJ1-5	TRBV6-1	TGTGCCAGCAGTGAAGCCTCCGGGACGGTAACCTTATACTATAGCAATCAGCCCCAGCATTTT	CASSEASGTVTLYYSNQPQHF
NA	NA	TRBJ1-1	TRBV20-1	TGCAGTGCTATCCTGGGCCGTGAAGCTTTCTTT	CSAILGREAFF
NA	NA	TRBJ2-7	TRBV5-6	TGTGCCAGCAGCCCGGGTGGCAGGCGTTCCTACGAGCAGTACTTC	CASSPGGRRSYEQYF
NA	NA	TRBJ2-5	TRBV12-5	TGTGCTAGTGGTTTGGTAGGGACCGAGACCCAGTACTTC	CASGLVGTETQYF
once	TRBD1	TRBJ1-2	TRBV7-2	TGTGCCAGCAGCTTACTAGGTGGGCAGGGGGGACACTATGGCTACACCTTC	CASSLLGGQGGHYGYTF
NA	NA	TRBJ1-2	TRBV7-2	TGTGCCAGCAGCTTCACGGAGTCGTCCTATGGCTACACCTTC	CASSFTESSYGYTF
NA	NA	TRBJ2-3	TRBV18	TGTGCCAGCTCACCGCTTCGACCGGCTAGCACAGATACGCAGTATTTT	CASSPLRPASTDTQYF